These 15 T cell receptor beta chains share one sample of origin, sequenced in a study of graft-versus-host responses after intestinal transplantation. The method was immunoSEQ multiplex PCR; TCRdb's version includes in-frame clones alone and lacks a portion of them. The sample yields some 14,000 clones, around a third seen once. The sequences come from alloreactive CD4+ T cells from a mixed lymphocyte reaction culture, collected before intestinal transplant. Subset: CFSE-low proliferating T cells sorted from roughly 6-day pre-transplant mixed lymphocyte reaction (GvH or HvG direction). Receptor source: a human patient who received an intestinal transplant.

The genes are TRBV7-2 and TRBJ1-5; D might be TRBD1 (5 bases). The CDR3 spans 17 residues. Germline V gives CDR1 SGHTA, CDR2 FQGNSA. The V end lost 4 bases, the J end lost 0 bases, and 16 bases lay between the germline ends. The CDR3 loop is CASSWTGVVGSNQPQHF. The CDR3 nucleotides read TGTGCCAGCAGCTGGACGGGGGTCGTGGGTAGCAATCAGCCCCAGCATTTT.

The chain joins TRBV7-8 to TRBJ1-2, with D hard to call. V lost 5 bases to trimming and J lost 3 bases, with 7 bases between them. This CDR3 contains 12 residues. Germline V CDR1 and CDR2: SGHVS, FQNEAQ. The CDR3 protein is CASSPGDYGYTF. CDR3 bases: TGTGCCAGCAGCCCCGGGGACTATGGCTACACCTTC.

V is TRBV28 and J is TRBJ2-1; the D gene is possibly TRBD1 (5 bases). The germline gives CDR1 MDHEN, CDR2 SYDVKM. Trimming took 3 bases from V and 4 from J, leaving 19 bases between them. The CDR3 length is 17 residues. The CDR3 loop is CASSFGHIALDYNEQFF. CDR3 DNA: TGTGCCAGCAGTTTCGGACATATAGCTTTGGATTACAATGAGCAGTTCTTC.

The sample holds a few counts of this clone. The rearrangement links TRBV5-8 to TRBJ1-2; a possible D gene is TRBD1 (5 bases). In germline, CDR1 is SGHTS, CDR2 YDEGEE. Trimming left V 0 bases short and J 4 bases short, with 10 bases between. The length of the CDR3 is 14 residues. The CDR3: CASSLDPGVYGYTF. DNA of the CDR3: TGTGCCAGCAGCTTGGATCCGGGGGTCTATGGCTACACCTTC.

In this sample, this clone turned up a few times. The gene calls are TRBV27 and TRBJ2-7; 7 nucleotides line up with TRBD1. Germline values: CDR1 MNHEY, CDR2 SMNVEV (reference sequence). The CDR3 is 14 amino acids. V was clipped by 9 bases and J by 9 bases; unmatched bases: 17. This CDR3 reads CASELVGQEVLQYF. In nucleotides, the CDR3 is TGTGCCAGTGAACTCGTCGGACAGGAGGTTTTGCAGTACTTC.

This chain connects TRBV6-5 to TRBJ1-1; D is unclear. V was clipped by 2 bases and J by 3 bases, with 10 bases between them. The CDR3 totals 14 residues. The V gene's germline CDR1 is MNHEY and CDR2 SVGAGI. This CDR3 is CASSYRVGDTEAFF. CDR3 nucleotides: TGTGCCAGCAGTTACAGGGTCGGGGACACTGAAGCTTTCTTT.

This clone is medium-sized within its sample. V is TRBV10-2 and J is TRBJ2-1; D not resolved. The germline V gene has CDR1 WSHSY and CDR2 SAAADI. CDR3 length: 15 amino acids. V gave up 6 bases and J gave up 0 bases, with 12 bases separating them. The CDR3 loop reads CASRDAPSSYNEQFF. CDR3 DNA: TGCGCCAGCAGGGACGCCCCGAGCTCCTACAATGAGCAGTTCTTC.

This clone was counted a few times. The chain recombines TRBV5-1 with TRBJ1-6; 8 nucleotides line up with TRBD1. CDR1 and CDR2 from the germline V gene are SGHRS and YFSETQ. The CDR3 covers 15 residues. V lost 0 bases and J lost 7; bases outside the gene matches: 3. DNA of the CDR3: TGCGCCAGCAGCTTGGCCGGACAGGGCAATTCACCCCTCCACTTT. Translating it yields CASSLAGQGNSPLHF.

This clone was recorded a few times. This chain uses TRBV5-1 with TRBJ2-3; possibly TRBD2 for D (6 bases). The CDR3 runs to 15 residues. Germline assignment: CDR1 SGHRS and CDR2 YFSETQ. The germline V and J ends were trimmed by 4 bases and 2 bases, with 14 bases remaining between them. In DNA, the CDR3 is TGCGCCAGCAGCCCTATCGGGAGTCCCACAGATACGCAGTATTTT. Amino acids: CASSPIGSPTDTQYF.

This clone has a handful of counts. The chain employs TRBV7-2 and TRBJ2-3, with 13 positions matching TRBD2. J lost 0 bases, V lost 1 base, and 4 bases had no gene match. Looked up from germline, CDR1 is SGHTA and CDR2 is FQGNSA. The CDR3 totals 18 residues. This CDR3 reads CASSLGLAGGYSTDTQYF. The CDR3 DNA sequence: TGTGCCAGCAGCTTAGGACTAGCGGGAGGTTATAGCACAGATACGCAGTATTTT.

The gene calls are TRBV11-1 and TRBJ1-5, with TRBD1 as a possible D gene (5 bases). CDR3 size: 14 residues. Germline V CDR1 and CDR2: SGHAT, FQDESV (reference sequence). Trimming shortened V by 4 bases and J by 2 bases, and 9 bases separated the two germline ends. The CDR3 spells CASSYGGGNQPQHF. DNA of the CDR3: TGTGCCAGCAGCTACGGGGGGGGCAATCAGCCCCAGCATTTT.

This chain links TRBV19 with TRBJ1-2, with 9 positions matching TRBD1. The CDR3 extends over 13 amino acids. The ends lost 4 bases at V and 4 bases at J; junction bases unmatched: 1. The germline gives CDR1 LNHDA, CDR2 SQIVND (reference sequence). In DNA form, the CDR3 reads TGTGCCAGTAGTAAACAGGGGGCCTATGGCTACACCTTC. It is translated as CASSKQGAYGYTF.

The rearrangement uses TRBV6-6 and TRBJ1-3, with 7 bases aligning to TRBD1. With V trimmed by 6 bases and J by 2 bases, 7 bases remained unmatched. The CDR3 is made up of 15 amino acids. Germline-derived CDR1 and CDR2 are MNHNY and SVGAGI (reference sequence). Here the CDR3 DNA reads TGTGCCAGCAGACCCCGTGGACAGGCTGGAAACACCATATATTTT. Its protein is CASRPRGQAGNTIYF.

The rearrangement links TRBV11-2 to TRBJ2-7; TRBD2 matches 9 bases. The CDR3 extends over 14 amino acids. The germline gives CDR1 SGHAT, CDR2 FQNNGV. V dropped 6 bases and J dropped 4; count of bases not matched to a gene: 7. The DNA for the CDR3 is TGTGCCAGCAGTCTGACTAGCGGCGCTTACGAGCAGTACTTC. Residues: CASSLTSGAYEQYF.

V gene TRBV28 combines with J gene TRBJ2-3, with 7 bases fitting TRBD2. With 6 bases clipped from V and 0 bases from J, the junction kept 9 bases outside the gene matches. The length of the CDR3 is 16 residues. Germline CDR1 and CDR2: MDHEN and SYDVKM. The CDR3 DNA is TGTGCCAGCAGCTCAGCGGGATTACCTAGCACAGATACGCAGTATTTT. This gives the protein CASSSAGLPSTDTQYF.